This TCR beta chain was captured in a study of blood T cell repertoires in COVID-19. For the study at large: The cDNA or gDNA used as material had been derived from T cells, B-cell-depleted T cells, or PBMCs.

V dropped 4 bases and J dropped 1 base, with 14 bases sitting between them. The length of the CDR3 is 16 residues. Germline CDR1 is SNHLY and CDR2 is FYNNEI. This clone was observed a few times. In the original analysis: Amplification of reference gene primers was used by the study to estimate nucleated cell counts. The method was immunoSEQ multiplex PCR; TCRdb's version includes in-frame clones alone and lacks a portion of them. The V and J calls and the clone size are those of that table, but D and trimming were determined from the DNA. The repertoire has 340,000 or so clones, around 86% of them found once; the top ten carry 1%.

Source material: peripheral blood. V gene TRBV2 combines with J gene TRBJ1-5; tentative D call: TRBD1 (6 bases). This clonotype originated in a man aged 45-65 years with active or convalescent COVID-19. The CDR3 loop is CASSVRQGMSNQPQHF. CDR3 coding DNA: TGTGCCAGCAGTGTTCGGCAGGGGATGAGCAATCAGCCCCAGCATTTT.